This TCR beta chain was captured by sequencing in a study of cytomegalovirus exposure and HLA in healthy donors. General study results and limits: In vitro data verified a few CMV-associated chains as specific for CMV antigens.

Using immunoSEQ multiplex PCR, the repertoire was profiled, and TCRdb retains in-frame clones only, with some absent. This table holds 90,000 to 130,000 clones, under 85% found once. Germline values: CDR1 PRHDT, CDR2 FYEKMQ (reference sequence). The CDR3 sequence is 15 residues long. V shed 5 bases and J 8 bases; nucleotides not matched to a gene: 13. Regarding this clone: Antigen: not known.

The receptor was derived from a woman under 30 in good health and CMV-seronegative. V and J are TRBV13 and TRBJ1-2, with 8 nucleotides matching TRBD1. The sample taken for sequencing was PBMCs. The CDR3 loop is CASSGRTGTAGGYTF. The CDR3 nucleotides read TGTGCCAGCAGCGGCCGGACAGGGACGGCTGGGGGCTACACCTTC.